This TCR beta chain is from a study of post-analysis software for immune sequencing data. Study overall: Included courses were relapsing-remitting and secondary progressive multiple sclerosis; progressive-relapsing multiple sclerosis was also included. Whole-study results and caveats: There were five or six TRBV segments more frequent in patients than controls, and TRBV5-6, TRBV5-1 and TRBV20-1 were among them. A significant reduction in normalized Chao1 diversity was observed in multiple sclerosis patients versus controls.

The TCR beta cDNA libraries carried unique molecular identifiers. T cells numbering 1 to 10 million yielded cDNA molecules that totaled roughly 500,000. MiXCR, applied by TCRdb to the PCR reads, yields one record per CDR3 protein. The top ten hold approximately 5% of the sample, which has about 770,000 distinct CDR3 sequences, roughly 46% seen once. With regard to this clonotype: Its target is unknown.

The germline gives CDR1 SEHNR, CDR2 FQNEAQ (reference sequence). The CDR3 contains 14 residues. V dropped 1 base and J dropped 2 bases, with 9 bases sitting between them. The chain couples TRBV7-9 to TRBJ2-7; tentative D call: TRBD2 (6 bases). Sequencing was done on a sample of blood. The TCR comes from a girl between 10 and 17 years old with multiple sclerosis. The CDR3, as DNA: TGTGCCAGCAGCTTAGGGACTATACCCTACGAGCAGTACTTC. Protein: CASSLGTIPYEQYF.